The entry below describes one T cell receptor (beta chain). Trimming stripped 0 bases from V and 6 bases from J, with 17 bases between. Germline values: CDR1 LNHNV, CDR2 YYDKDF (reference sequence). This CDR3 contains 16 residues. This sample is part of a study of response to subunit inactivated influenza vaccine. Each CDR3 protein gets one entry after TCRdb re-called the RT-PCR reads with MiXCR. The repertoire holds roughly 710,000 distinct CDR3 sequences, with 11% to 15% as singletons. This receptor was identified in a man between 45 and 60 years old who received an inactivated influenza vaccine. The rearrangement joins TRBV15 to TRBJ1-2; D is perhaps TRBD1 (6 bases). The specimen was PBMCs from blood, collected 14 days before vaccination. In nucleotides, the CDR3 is TGTGCCACCAGCAGAGATCTTGATGCAGGGGTGAATGGCTACACCTTC. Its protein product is CATSRDLDAGVNGYTF.